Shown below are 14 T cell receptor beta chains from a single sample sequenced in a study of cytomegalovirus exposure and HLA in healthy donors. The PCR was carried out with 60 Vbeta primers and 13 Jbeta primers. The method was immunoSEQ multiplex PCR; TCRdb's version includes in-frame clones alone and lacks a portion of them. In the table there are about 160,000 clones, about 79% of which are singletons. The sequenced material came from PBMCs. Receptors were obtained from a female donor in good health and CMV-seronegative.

The CDR3 DNA follows: TGTGCCAGCAGCTTGTCCGGTACTAGCGGGGGGAAAGAGACCCAGTACTTC. Translation gives CASSLSGTSGGKETQYF. The rearrangement joins TRBV5-6 to TRBJ2-5, with 12 bases fitting TRBD2. Losses at the gene ends were 1 base for V and 3 bases for J; bases not matched to a gene: 7. This CDR3 region has 17 residues. Looked up from germline, CDR1 is SGHDT and CDR2 is YYEEEE.

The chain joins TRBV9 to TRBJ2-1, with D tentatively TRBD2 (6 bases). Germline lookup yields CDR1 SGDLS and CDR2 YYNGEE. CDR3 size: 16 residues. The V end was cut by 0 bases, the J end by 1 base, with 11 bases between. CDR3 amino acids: CASSVGGGLSYNEQFF. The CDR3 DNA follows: TGTGCCAGCAGCGTAGGTGGAGGGCTTTCCTACAATGAGCAGTTCTTC.

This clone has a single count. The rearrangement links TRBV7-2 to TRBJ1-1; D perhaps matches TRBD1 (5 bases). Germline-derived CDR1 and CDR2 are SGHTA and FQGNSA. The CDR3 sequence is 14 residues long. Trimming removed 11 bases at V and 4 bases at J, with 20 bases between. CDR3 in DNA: TGTGCCGGAGGGACGGGATCGAGGAGCACTGAAGCTTTCTTT. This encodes CAGGTGSRSTEAFF.

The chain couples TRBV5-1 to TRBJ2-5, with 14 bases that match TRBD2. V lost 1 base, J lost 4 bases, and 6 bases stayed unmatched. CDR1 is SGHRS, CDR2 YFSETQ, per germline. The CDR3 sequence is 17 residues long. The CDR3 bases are TGCGCCAGCAGCTTGCGGGGAGGACTAGCGGGAGGAGAGACCCAGTACTTC. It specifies CASSLRGGLAGGETQYF.

In nucleotides, the CDR3 is TGTGCCAGCAGTTTACTGGCGGGCACCTACGAGCAGTACTTC. Protein: CASSLLAGTYEQYF. This rearrangement joins TRBV27 to TRBJ2-7; D is perhaps TRBD2 (5 bases). V lost 2 bases, J lost 2 bases, and 10 bases lay in between. This CDR3 has 14 amino acids. Germline CDR1 reads MNHEY; CDR2 reads SMNVEV (reference sequence).

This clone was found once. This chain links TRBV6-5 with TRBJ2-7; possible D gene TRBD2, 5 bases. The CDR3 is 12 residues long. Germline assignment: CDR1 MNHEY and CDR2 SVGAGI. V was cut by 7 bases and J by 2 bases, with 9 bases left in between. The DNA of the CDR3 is TGTGCCAGCACAACGGGGACCTACGAGCAGTACTTC. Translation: CASTTGTYEQYF.

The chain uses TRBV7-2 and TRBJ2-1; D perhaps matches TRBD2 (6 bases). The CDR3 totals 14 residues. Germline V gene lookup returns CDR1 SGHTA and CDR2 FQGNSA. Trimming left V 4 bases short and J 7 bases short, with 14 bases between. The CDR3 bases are TGTGCCAGCAGCTCAAGACTAGTTCTGAATGAGCAGTTCTTC. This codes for CASSSRLVLNEQFF.

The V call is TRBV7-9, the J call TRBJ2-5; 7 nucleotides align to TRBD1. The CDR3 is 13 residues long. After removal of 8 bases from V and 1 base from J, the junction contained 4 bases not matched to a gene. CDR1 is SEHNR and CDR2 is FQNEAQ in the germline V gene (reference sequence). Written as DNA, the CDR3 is TGTGCCAGCCTGGGGGACAGCCAAGAGACCCAGTACTTC. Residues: CASLGDSQETQYF. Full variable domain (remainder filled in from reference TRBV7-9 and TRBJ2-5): DTGVSQNPRHKITKRGQNVTFRCDPISEHNRLYWYRQTLGQGPEFLTYFQNEAQLEKSRLLSDRFSAERPKGSFSTLEIQRTEQGDSAMYLCASLGDSQETQYFGPGTRLLVL.

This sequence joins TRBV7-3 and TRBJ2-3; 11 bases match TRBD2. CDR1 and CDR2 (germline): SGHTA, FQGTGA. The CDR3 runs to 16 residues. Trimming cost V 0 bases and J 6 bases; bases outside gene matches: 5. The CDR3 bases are TGTGCCAGCAGCTTAACGGCTAGCGGGAGGAGGGATACGCAGTATTTT. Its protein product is CASSLTASGRRDTQYF.

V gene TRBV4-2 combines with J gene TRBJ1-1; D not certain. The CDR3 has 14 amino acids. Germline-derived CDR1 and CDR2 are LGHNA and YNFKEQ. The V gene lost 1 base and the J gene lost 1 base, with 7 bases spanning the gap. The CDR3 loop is CASSQVTANTEAFF. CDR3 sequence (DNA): TGTGCCAGCAGCCAAGTAACAGCGAACACTGAAGCTTTCTTT.

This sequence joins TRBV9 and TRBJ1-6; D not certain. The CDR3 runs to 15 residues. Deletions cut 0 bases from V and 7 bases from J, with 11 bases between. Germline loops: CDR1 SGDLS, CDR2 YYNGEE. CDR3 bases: TGTGCCAGCAGCGTAGGATCCATAGCCAATTCACCCCTCCACTTT. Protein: CASSVGSIANSPLHF.

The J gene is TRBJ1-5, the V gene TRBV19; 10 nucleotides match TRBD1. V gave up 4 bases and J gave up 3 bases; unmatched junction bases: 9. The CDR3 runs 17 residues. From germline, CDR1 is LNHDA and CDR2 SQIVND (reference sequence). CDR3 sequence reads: CASSTDRDRGYNQPQHF. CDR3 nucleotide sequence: TGTGCCAGTAGTACTGACCGGGACAGGGGCTACAATCAGCCCCAGCATTTT.

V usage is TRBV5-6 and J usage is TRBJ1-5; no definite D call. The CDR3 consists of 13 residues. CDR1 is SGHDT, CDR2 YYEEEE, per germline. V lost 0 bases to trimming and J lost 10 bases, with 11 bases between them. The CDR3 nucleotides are TGTGCCAGCAGCTTGGCCTCCGGGTACCCCCAGCATTTT. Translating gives CASSLASGYPQHF.

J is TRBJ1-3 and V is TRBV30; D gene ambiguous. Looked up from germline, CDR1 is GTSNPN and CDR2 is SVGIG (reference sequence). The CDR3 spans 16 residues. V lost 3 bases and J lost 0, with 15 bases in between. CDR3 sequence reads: CAWRGLFPLSGNTIYF. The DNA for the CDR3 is TGTGCCTGGAGGGGCCTCTTCCCCCTCTCTGGAAACACCATATATTTT.